These 7 T cell receptor beta chains originate from one sample sequenced in a study of technical replicates of blood from a few donors (dated by TCRdb to 2016 to 2017). Library preparation was by the immunoSEQ multiplex PCR assay. TCRdb obtained this table from immuneACCESS and retained in-frame rearrangements with V and J assigned. These tables miss some clones; where compared with another copy, unresolved V genes account for less than half of the shortfall, and the remainder is unexplained. Here the sample has about 98,000 clones; approximately 96% occur a single time. Jointly, the top ten make up about 0.23% of the sample. Sequencing was done on a sample of T cells isolated from PBMCs. Every receptor here comes from a human donor in good health.

This clone was found once. The gene calls are TRBV7-6 and TRBJ1-5; D is unclear. The V gene's germline CDR1 is SGHVS and CDR2 FNYEAQ. Trimming cost V 5 bases and J 6 bases, with 11 bases left between them. This CDR3 comprises 13 residues. CDR3 coding DNA: TGTGCCAGCAGCCCCTCAGAGGGTCAGCCCCAGCATTTT. The encoded protein is CASSPSEGQPQHF.

The J gene is TRBJ2-2, the V gene TRBV9; 9 bases are a match to TRBD2. Looked up from germline, CDR1 is SGDLS and CDR2 is YYNGEE. The V segment lost 0 bases and the J segment 1 base; nucleotides outside the gene matches: 7. This CDR3 is built from 18 residues. The CDR3 coding sequence is TGTGCCAGCAGCGTAGGGTTCTTAGCGGGGGAGAACACCGGGGAGCTGTTTTTT. Its protein is CASSVGFLAGENTGELFF.

V is TRBV27 and J is TRBJ2-1; 8 bases fit TRBD1. The germline V gene has CDR1 MNHEY and CDR2 SMNVEV (reference sequence). After removal of 6 bases from V and 8 bases from J, the junction contained 15 bases not matched to a gene. This CDR3 has 16 amino acids. The CDR3 bases are TGTGCCAGCAGAGGGAGGACAGGGAAAACGGGCGATGAGCAGTTCTTC. Its protein product is CASRGRTGKTGDEQFF.

The chain has TRBV5-1 and TRBJ2-1, with D perhaps TRBD2 (5 bases). Trimming stripped 0 bases from V and 0 bases from J, with 16 bases between. CDR3 length: 18 residues. Germline CDR1 reads SGHRS; CDR2 reads YFSETQ. The CDR3 sequence is CASSLASVGSPSYNEQFF. As DNA, the CDR3 is TGCGCCAGCAGCTTGGCTAGTGTGGGGAGTCCCTCCTACAATGAGCAGTTCTTC.

Written as DNA, the CDR3 is TGTGCCAGCGAAATCCCCGGACACCCTGAAGCTTTCTTT. Translation: CASEIPGHPEAFF. V usage is TRBV2 and J usage is TRBJ1-1; D is possibly TRBD1 (5 bases). CDR1 and CDR2 (germline): SNHLY, FYNNEI. The V end was cut by 8 bases, the J end by 6 bases, with 16 bases between. This CDR3 has 13 residues.

The rearrangement joins TRBV5-6 to TRBJ1-5, with a weak D call TRBD1 (6 bases). Trimming took off 3 bases at V and 0 bases at J, with 19 bases between the two ends. This CDR3 comprises 18 residues. CDR1 is SGHDT and CDR2 is YYEEEE in the germline V gene. CDR3 in DNA: TGTGCCAGCAGCTGGGGGGGCATGACAGGCTATAGCAATCAGCCCCAGCATTTT. This sequence encodes CASSWGGMTGYSNQPQHF.

J is TRBJ1-2 and V is TRBV19; D is unresolved. This CDR3 comprises 13 residues. With 8 bases removed from V and 4 bases from J, the gap between germline ends came to 14 bases. From germline, CDR1 is LNHDA and CDR2 SQIVND (reference sequence). CDR3 nucleotides: TGTGCCAGTTACGAGGGCCTAGGCTATGGCTACACCTTC. Its translation: CASYEGLGYGYTF.